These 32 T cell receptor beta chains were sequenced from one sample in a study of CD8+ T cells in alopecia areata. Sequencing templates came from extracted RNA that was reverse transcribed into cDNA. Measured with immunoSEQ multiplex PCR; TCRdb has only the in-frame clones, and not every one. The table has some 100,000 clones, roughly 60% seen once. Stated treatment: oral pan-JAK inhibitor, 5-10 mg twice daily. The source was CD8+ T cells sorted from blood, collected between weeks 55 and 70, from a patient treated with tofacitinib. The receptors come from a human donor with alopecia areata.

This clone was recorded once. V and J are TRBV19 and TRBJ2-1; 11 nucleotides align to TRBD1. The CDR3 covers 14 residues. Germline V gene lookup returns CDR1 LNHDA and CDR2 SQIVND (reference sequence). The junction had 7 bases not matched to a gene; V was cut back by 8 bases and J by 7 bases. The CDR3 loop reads CASSPGTGGNEQFF. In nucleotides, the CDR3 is TGTGCCAGTTCCCCCGGGACAGGGGGGAATGAGCAGTTCTTC. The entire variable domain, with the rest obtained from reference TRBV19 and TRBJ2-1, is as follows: DGGITQSPKYLFRKEGQNVTLSCEQNLNHDAMYWYRQDPGQGLRLIYYSQIVNDFQKGDIAEGYSVSREKKESFPLTVTSAQKNPTAFYLCASSPGTGGNEQFFGPGTRLTVL.

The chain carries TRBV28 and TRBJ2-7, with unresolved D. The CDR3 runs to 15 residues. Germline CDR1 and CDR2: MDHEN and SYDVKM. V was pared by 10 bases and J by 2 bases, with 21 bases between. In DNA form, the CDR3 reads TGTGCCACCACGGGTGAACGGCACCTAACCTACGAGCAGTACTTC. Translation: CATTGERHLTYEQYF.

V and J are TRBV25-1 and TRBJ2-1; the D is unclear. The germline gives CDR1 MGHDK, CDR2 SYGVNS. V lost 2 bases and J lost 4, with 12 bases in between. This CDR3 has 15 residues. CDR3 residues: CASSEELYVYNEQFF. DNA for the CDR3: TGTGCCAGCAGTGAAGAATTGTACGTATACAATGAGCAGTTCTTC.

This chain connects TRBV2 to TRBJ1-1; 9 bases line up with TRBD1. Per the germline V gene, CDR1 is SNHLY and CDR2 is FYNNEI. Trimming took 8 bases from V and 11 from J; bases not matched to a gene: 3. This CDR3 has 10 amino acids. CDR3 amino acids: CASLDRGAFF. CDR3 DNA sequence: TGTGCCAGCCTCGACAGGGGGGCTTTCTTT.

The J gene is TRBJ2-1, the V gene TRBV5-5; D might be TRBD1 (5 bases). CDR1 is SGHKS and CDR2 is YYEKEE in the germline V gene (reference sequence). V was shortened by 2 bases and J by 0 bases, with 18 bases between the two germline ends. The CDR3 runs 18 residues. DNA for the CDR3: TGTGCCAGCAGCTTCGTAAGGGGTCCCCTCAGCTCCTACAATGAGCAGTTCTTC. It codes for CASSFVRGPLSSYNEQFF.

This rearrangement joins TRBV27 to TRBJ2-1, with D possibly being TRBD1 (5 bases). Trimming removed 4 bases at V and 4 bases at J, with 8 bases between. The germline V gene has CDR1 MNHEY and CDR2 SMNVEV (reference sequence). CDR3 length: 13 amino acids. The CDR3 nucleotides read TGTGCCAGCAGTTCCCGACAGTACAATGAGCAGTTCTTC. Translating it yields CASSSRQYNEQFF.

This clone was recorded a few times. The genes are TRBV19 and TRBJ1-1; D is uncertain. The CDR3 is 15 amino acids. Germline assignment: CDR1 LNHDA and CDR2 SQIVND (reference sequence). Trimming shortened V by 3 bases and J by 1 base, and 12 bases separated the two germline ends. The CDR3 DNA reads TGTGCCAGTAGTATTACCATATGGGAGAACACTGAAGCTTTCTTT. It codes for CASSITIWENTEAFF.

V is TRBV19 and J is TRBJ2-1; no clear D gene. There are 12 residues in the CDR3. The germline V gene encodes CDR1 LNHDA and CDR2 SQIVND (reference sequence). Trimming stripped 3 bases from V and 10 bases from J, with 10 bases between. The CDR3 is CASSIQETEQFF. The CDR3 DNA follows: TGTGCCAGTAGTATCCAAGAAACAGAGCAGTTCTTC. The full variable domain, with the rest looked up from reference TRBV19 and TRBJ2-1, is DGGITQSPKYLFRKEGQNVTLSCEQNLNHDAMYWYRQDPGQGLRLIYYSQIVNDFQKGDIAEGYSVSREKKESFPLTVTSAQKNPTAFYLCASSIQETEQFFGPGTRLTVL.

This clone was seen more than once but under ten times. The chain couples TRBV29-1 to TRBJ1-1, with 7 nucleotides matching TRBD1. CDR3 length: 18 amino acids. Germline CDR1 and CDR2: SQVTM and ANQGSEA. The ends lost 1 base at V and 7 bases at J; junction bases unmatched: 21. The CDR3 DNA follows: TGCAGCGTTGAAGTGGAGGAGACAGGGTCCGATTTGCTGGGTGAAGCTTTCTTT. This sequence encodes CSVEVEETGSDLLGEAFF.

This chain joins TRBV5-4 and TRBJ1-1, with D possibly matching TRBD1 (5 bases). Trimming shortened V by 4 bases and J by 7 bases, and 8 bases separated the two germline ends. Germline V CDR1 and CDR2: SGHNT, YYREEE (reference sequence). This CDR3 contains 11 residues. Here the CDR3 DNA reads TGTGCCAGCAGCGCCACAGGTGAAGCTTTCTTT. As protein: CASSATGEAFF.

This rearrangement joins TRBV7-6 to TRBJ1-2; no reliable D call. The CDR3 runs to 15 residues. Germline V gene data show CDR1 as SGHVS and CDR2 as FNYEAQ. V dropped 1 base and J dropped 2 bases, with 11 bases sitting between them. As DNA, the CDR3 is TGTGCCAGCAGCTTAGAGGCCCAAGGGAACTATGGCTACACCTTC. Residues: CASSLEAQGNYGYTF.

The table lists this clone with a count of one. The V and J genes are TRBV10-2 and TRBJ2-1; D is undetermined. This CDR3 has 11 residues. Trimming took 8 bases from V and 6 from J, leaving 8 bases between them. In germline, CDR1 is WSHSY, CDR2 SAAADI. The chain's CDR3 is CASGDVNEQFF. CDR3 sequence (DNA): TGCGCCAGCGGGGATGTCAATGAGCAGTTCTTC.

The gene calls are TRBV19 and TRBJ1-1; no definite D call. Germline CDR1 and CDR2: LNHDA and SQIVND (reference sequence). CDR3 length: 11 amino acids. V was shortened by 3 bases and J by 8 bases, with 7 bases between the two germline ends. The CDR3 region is CASSMRGEAFF. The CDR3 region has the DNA TGTGCCAGTAGTATGCGGGGAGAAGCTTTCTTT.

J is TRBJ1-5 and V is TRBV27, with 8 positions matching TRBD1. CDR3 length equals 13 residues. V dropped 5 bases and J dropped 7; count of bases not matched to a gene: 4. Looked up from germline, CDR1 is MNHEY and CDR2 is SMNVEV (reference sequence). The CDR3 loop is CASSIQGAQPQHF. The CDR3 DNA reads TGTGCCAGCAGTATCCAGGGGGCCCAGCCCCAGCATTTT.

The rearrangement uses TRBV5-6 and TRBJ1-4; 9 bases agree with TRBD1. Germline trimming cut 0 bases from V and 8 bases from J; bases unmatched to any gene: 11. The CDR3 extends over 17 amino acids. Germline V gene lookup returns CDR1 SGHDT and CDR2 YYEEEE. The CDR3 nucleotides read TGTGCCAGCAGCTTGGGCACTACAGGGGGCGCCCAGGAAAAACTGTTTTTT. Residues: CASSLGTTGGAQEKLFF.

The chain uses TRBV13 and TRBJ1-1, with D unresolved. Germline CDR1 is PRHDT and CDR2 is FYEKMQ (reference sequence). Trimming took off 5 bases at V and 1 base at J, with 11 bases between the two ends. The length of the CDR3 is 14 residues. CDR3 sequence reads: CASSPGVSNTEAFF. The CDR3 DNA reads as TGTGCCAGCAGCCCCGGGGTTTCGAACACTGAAGCTTTCTTT. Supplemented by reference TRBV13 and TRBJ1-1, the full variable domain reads AAGVIQSPRHLIKEKRETATLKCYPIPRHDTVYWYQQGPGQDPQFLISFYEKMQSDKGSIPDRFSAQQFSDYHSELNMSSLELGDSALYFCASSPGVSNTEAFFGQGTRLTVV.

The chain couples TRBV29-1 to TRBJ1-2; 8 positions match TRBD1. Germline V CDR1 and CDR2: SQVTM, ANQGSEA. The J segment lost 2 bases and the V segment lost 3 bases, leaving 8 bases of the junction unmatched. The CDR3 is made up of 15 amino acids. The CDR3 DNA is TGCAGCGTTGAGGTCATGGGACAGGCAAACTATGGCTACACCTTC. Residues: CSVEVMGQANYGYTF.

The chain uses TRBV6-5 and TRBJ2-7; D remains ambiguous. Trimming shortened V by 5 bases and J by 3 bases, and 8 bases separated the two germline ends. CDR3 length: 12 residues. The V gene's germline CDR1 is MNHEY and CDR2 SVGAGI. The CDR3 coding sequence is TGTGCCAGCAGTGAAAACAGCTACGAGCAGTACTTC. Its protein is CASSENSYEQYF.

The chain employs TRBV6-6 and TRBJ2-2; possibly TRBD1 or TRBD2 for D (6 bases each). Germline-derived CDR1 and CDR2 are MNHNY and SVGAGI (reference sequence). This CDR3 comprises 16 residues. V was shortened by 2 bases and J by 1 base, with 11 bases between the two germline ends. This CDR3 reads CASSYPGGRNTGELFF. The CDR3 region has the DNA TGTGCCAGCAGTTACCCTGGGGGGCGGAACACCGGGGAGCTGTTTTTT.

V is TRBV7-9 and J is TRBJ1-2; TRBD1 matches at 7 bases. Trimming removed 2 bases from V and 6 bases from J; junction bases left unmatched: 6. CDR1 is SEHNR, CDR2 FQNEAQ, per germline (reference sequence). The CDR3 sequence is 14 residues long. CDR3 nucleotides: TGTGCCAGCAGCTTAAAAGGGGGCAGAGATGGCTACACCTTC. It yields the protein CASSLKGGRDGYTF.

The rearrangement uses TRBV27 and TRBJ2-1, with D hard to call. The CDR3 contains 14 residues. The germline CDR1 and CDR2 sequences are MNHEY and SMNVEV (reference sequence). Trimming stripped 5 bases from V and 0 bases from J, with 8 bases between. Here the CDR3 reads CASSDVGSYNEQFF. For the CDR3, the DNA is TGTGCCAGCAGTGATGTAGGCTCCTACAATGAGCAGTTCTTC.

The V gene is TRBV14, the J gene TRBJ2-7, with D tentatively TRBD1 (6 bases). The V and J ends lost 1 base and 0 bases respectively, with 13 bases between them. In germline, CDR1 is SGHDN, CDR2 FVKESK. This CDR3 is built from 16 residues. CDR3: CASSQGLRDISYEQYF. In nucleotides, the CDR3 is TGTGCCAGCAGCCAAGGTCTGAGGGACATCTCCTACGAGCAGTACTTC.

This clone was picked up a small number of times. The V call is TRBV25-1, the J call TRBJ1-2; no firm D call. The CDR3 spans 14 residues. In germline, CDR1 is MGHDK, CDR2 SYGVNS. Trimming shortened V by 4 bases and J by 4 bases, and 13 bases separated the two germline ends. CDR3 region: CASSGEGEAYGYTF. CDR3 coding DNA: TGTGCCAGCAGTGGGGAGGGAGAGGCCTATGGCTACACCTTC.

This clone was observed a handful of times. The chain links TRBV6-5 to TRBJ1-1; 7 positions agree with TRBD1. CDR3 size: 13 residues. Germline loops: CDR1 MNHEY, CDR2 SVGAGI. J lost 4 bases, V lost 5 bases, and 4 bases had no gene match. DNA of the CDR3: TGTGCCAGCAGTGAGACAGGGATCACTGAAGCTTTCTTT. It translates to CASSETGITEAFF.

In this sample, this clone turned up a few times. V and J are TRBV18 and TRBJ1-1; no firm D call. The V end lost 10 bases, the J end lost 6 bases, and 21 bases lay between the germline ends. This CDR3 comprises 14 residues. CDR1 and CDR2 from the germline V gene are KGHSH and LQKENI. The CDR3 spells CATNLADLTSEAFF. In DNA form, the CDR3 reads TGTGCCACCAACCTGGCGGATTTGACCTCTGAAGCTTTCTTT.

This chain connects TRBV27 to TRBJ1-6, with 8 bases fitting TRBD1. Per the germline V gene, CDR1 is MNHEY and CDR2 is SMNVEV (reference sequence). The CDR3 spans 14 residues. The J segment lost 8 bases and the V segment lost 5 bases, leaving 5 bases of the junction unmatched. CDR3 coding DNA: TGTGCCAGCAGTCGTGCAGGGGGCGATTCACCCCTCCACTTT. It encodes CASSRAGGDSPLHF.

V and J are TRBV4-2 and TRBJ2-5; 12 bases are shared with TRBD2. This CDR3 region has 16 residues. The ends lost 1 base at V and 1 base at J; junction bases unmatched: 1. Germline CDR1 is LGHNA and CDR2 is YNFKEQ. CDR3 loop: CASSQGTSGTQETQYF. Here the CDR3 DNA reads TGTGCCAGCAGCCAAGGGACTAGCGGGACCCAAGAGACCCAGTACTTC.

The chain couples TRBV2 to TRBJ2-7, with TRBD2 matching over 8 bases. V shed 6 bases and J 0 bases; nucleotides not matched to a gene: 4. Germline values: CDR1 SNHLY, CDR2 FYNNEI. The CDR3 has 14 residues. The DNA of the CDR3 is TGTGCCAGCAGAGTAGCGGGGAGCTCCTACGAGCAGTACTTC. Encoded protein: CASRVAGSSYEQYF.

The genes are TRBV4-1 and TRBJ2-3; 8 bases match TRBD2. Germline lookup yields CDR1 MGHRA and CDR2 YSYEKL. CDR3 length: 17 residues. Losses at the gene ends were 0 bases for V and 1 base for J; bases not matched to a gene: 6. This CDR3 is CASSQEGSRGGTDTQYF. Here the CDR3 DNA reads TGCGCCAGCAGCCAAGAAGGGTCGCGGGGGGGCACAGATACGCAGTATTTT.

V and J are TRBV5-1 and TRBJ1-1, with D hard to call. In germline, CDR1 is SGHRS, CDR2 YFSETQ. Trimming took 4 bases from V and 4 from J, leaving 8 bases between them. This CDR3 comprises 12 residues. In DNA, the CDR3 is TGCGCCAGCAGCGCCCGGGGCACTGAAGCTTTCTTT. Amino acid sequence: CASSARGTEAFF.

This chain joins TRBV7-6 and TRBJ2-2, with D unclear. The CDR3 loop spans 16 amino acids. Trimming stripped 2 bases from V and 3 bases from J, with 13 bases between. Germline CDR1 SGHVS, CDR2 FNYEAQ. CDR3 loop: CASSLPSDLYTGELFF. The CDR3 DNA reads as TGTGCCAGCAGCTTACCGTCCGACTTGTACACCGGGGAGCTGTTTTTT.

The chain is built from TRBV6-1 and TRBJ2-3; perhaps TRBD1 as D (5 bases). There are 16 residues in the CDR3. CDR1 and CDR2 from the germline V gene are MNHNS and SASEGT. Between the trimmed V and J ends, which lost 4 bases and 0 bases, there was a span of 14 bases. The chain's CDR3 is CASSVWTTPSTDTQYF. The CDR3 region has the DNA TGTGCCAGCAGTGTCTGGACAACTCCTAGCACAGATACGCAGTATTTT.